This section outlines one TCR beta chain sequence together with its context. It has no known antigen specificity. Per-base quality was not reported, and no clone a single base away is much larger than it. This sample is drawn from a study of blood T cell repertoires in COVID-19 (dated by TCRdb to between 2020 and 2021). Study-wide context: Samples covering the acute and convalescent phases of COVID-19 were provided by collaborators in the United States, Italy and Spain. Where available, HLA class I and class II types were taken from metadata supplied by the sample provider and were not determined by assay-based typing. The dataset comprised deeply sampled blood TCRbeta repertoires from subjects exposed to, actively infected with, or recovered from COVID-19. The sample metadata nearly always contained a de-identified subject ID, COVID-19 status, age in years and sex. The repertoires were released in a freely available public database intended as a resource for research on the immune response to SARS-CoV-2. The material from the prospective study consisted of cDNA or gDNA derived from T cells, B-cell-depleted T cells, or PBMCs. The samples were drawn from the first 160 participants of the ongoing ImmuneRACE study and from 950 to 1,500 subjects provided by 6 global collaborators. What the authors observed across the whole study: Clinical and demographic metadata were provided uncurated, with the amount varying by source and participant.

TCRbeta CDR3 regions were amplified from genomic DNA by means of the immunoSEQ Assay, a bias-controlled multiplex PCR. The authors processed their data as follows. The number of nucleated cells in each sample was estimated from the amplification of reference gene primers within the assay. To quantify the absolute abundance of each unique TCRbeta CDR3 rearrangement, sequence reads were collapsed and filtered. For each sample, productive Simpson clonality was calculated by taking the square root of Simpson's diversity index across productive rearrangements. The table was pulled from immuneACCESS by TCRdb, which kept in-frame rearrangements only. Such tables lose some clones; where checked, under half of the loss comes from unresolved V genes, and the rest has no known cause. The V and J calls and clone size are taken from that table; D and trimming were inferred from the DNA. This sample holds under 200,000 clones; 70% to 80% were observed only once. 7% to 10% of the sample is held by the ten biggest clonotypes.

Between the V and J ends, shortened by 1 base and 3 bases respectively, the junction contains 9 bases. The CDR1 and CDR2 encoded by the germline V gene are SGHTA and FQGNSA. The CDR3 starts with the cysteine, ends with the phenylalanine, and has 15 residues. Here the CDR3 DNA is all that survives: 45 bases in frame from base 1. Collaborating institutions collected whole blood in K2EDTA tubes following their own protocols. Collaborator samples were shipped for TCRbeta analysis as frozen whole blood, isolated PBMCs, or DNA extracted from either sample type. Sequenced sample: peripheral blood. The rearrangement joined TRBV7-2 to TRBJ1-4; no confident D gene assignment can be made. This TCR came from a man in his 60s with acute or convalescent COVID-19. The CDR3 has the sequence CASSLDSGSNEKLFF. Read as DNA, the sequence is TGTGCCAGCAGCTTAGATTCGGGGTCTAATGAAAAACTGTTTTTT.